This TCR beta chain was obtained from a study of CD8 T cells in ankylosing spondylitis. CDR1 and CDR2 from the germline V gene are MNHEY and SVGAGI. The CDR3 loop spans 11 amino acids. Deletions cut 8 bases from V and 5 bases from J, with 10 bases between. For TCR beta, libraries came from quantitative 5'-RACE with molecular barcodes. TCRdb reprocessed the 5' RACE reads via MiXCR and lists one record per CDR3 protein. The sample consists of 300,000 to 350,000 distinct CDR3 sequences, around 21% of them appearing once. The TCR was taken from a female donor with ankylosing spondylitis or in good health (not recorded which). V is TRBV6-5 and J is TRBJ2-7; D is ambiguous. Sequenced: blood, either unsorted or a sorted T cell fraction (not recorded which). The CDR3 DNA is TGTGCCAGCTCGACTCTCGACGAGCAGTACTTC. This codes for CASSTLDEQYF.